This T cell receptor (beta chain) was found in a study of T cell responses to AZD1222 COVID-19 vaccine. Trimming took 0 bases from V and 0 from J, leaving 6 bases between them. Germline CDR1 and CDR2: SGHKS and YYEKEE (reference sequence). The CDR3 consists of 14 residues. The study's findings and limits: Sampling that yielded the repertoires occurred only after the peak T cell response. Regions 160-218 and 743-854 dominated among vaccine-associated CD4 TCRs spanning spike.

About this clone itself: Antigen specificity is unknown.

TCRdb's table, derived via immunoSEQ multiplex PCR, lists solely in-frame clones and lacks some. The table includes about 70,000 clones, 75% to 95% detected once. Pooling covered second doses at about 4 or about 12 weeks. The TCR sequence derives from an adult who received the AZD1222 COVID-19 vaccine. The V call is TRBV5-5, the J call TRBJ1-2, with D hard to call. Sequencing was performed on peripheral blood, taken 28 days after the second AZD1222 dose. This CDR3 is CASSLGRSNYGYTF. DNA of the CDR3: TGTGCCAGCAGCTTGGGCAGGTCTAACTATGGCTACACCTTC. The full variable domain, completed using reference TRBV5-5 and TRBJ1-2, is DAGVTQSPTHLIKTRGQQVTLRCSPISGHKSVSWYQQVLGQGPQFIFQYYEKEERGRGNFPDRFSARQFPNYSSELNVNALLLGDSALYLCASSLGRSNYGYTFGSGTRLTVV.